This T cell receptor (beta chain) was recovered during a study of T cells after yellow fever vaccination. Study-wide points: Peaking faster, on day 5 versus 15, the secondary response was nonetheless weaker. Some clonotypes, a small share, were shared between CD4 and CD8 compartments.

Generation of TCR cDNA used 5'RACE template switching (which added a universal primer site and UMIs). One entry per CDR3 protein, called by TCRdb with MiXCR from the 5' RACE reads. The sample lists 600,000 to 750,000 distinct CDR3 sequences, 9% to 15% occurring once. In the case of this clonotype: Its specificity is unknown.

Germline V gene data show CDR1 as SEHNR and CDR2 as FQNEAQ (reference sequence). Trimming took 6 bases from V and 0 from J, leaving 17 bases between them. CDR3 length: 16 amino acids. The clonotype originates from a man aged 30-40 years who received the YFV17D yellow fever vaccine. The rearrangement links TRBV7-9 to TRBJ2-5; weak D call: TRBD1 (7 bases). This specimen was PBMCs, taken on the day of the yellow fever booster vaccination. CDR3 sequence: CASRSFRGANQETQYF. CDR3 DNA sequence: TGTGCCAGCAGGTCCTTCAGGGGGGCCAACCAAGAGACCCAGTACTTC.